This T cell receptor (beta chain) was captured in a study of shared clonotypes between healthy human individuals. Sequenced by immunoSEQ multiplex PCR; TCRdb stores in-frame clones only, minus some. The sample yields a few million clones, 85% to 95% seen once. The CDR3 is 18 amino acids. From germline, CDR1 is SGHTA and CDR2 FQGTGA. The germline V and J ends were trimmed by 2 bases and 2 bases, with 18 bases remaining between them. The V and J genes are TRBV7-3 and TRBJ2-2, with D possibly being TRBD1 (6 bases). Sequenced sample: naive CD4+ T cells from PBMCs. Subset described: CD45RA+ positively selected. This sequence was found in a man aged 18 to 35 in good health. Some clones in this sample may be carry-over from other donors' samples. CDR3 residues: CASSLGVGHFGNTGELFF. CDR3 sequence (DNA): TGTGCCAGCAGCTTAGGCGTGGGACATTTCGGAAACACCGGGGAGCTGTTTTTT.